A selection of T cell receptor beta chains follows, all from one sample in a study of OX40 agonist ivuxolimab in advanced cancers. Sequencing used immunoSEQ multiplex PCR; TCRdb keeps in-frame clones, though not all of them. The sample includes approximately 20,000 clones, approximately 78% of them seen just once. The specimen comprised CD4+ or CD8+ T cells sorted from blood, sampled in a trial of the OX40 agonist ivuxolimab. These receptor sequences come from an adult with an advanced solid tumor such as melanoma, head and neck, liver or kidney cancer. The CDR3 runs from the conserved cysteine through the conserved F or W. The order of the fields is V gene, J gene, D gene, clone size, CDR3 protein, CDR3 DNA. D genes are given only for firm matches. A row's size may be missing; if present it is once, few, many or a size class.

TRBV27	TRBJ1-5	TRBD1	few	CASSFTGEDQPQHF	TGTGCCAGCAGTTTTACAGGGGAGGATCAGCCCCAGCATTTT
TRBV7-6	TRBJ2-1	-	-	CASSPKRTWGNEQFF	TGTGCCAGCAGCCCTAAGCGGACCTGGGGCAATGAGCAGTTCTTC
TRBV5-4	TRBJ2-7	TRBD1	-	CASSFGTGLSYEQYF	TGTGCCAGCAGTTTTGGGACAGGCCTCTCCTACGAGCAGTACTTC
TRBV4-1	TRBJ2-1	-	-	CASSSATNEQFF	TGCGCCAGCAGCTCCGCCACGAATGAGCAGTTCTTC
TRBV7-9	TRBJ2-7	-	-	CASGTTAYEQYF	TGTGCCAGTGGGACGACAGCTTACGAGCAGTACTTC
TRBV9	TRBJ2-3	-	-	CASSVEGPTDTQYF	TGTGCCAGCAGCGTAGAGGGGCCAACAGATACGCAGTATTTT
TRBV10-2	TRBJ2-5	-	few	CASSVLSQETQYF	TGCGCCAGCAGTGTTCTTAGCCAAGAGACCCAGTACTTC
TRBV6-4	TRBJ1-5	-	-	CASSEKPSNQPQHF	TGTGCCAGCAGTGAGAAGCCTAGCAATCAGCCCCAGCATTTT
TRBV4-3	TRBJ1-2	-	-	CASSQDRHANYGYTF	TGCGCCAGCAGCCAAGATCGACACGCTAACTATGGCTACACCTTC
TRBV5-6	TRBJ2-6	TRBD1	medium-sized	CASSPPQGAYGANVLTF	TGTGCCAGCAGCCCACCCCAGGGGGCGTATGGGGCCAACGTCCTGACTTTC
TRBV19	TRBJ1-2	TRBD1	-	CASSTWTGVNYGYTF	TGTGCCAGTAGTACCTGGACAGGGGTTAACTATGGCTACACCTTC
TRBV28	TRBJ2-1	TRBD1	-	CASSSFGTGSDEQFF	TGTGCCAGCAGTTCTTTCGGGACAGGGTCGGATGAGCAGTTCTTC
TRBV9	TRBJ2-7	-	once	CASSVGAASSYEQYF	TGTGCCAGCAGCGTAGGGGCGGCGAGCTCCTACGAGCAGTACTTC
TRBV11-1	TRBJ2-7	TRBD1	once	CASSRRQGQGVHEQYF	TGTGCCAGCAGCAGACGACAGGGACAGGGGGTCCACGAGCAGTACTTC
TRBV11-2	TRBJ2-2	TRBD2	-	CASSLGGSGRSYTGELFF	TGTGCCAGCAGCTTAGGTGGTAGCGGGAGGAGTTACACCGGGGAGCTGTTTTTT
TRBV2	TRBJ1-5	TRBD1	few	CAGQGANNQPQHF	TGTGCCGGACAGGGGGCTAACAATCAGCCCCAGCATTTT
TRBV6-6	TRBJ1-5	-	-	CASRDEFNQPQHF	TGTGCCAGCAGGGACGAATTCAATCAGCCCCAGCATTTT
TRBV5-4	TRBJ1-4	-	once	CASSWAGAGEKLFF	TGTGCCAGCAGCTGGGCGGGGGCAGGTGAAAAACTGTTTTTT
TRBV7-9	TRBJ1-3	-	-	CASSGGNTIYF	TGTGCCAGCAGCGGAGGAAACACCATATATTTT
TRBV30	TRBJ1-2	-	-	CAWSEGAWNGYTF	TGTGCCTGGAGTGAGGGCGCCTGGAATGGCTACACCTTC
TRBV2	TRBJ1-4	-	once	CASSEAGVREKLFF	TGTGCCAGCAGTGAAGCGGGGGTAAGGGAAAAACTGTTTTTT
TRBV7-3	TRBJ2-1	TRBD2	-	CASSFTGTSGYNEQFF	TGTGCCAGCAGCTTCACCGGGACTAGCGGTTACAATGAGCAGTTCTTC
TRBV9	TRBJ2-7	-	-	CASSVEIISYEQYF	TGTGCCAGCAGCGTAGAGATAATCTCCTACGAGCAGTACTTC
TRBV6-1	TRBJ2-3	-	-	CASSEASSYREGGGRGEDTQYF	TGTGCCAGCAGTGAAGCGTCTTCCTACAGGGAGGGAGGCGGGAGAGGGGAAGATACGCAGTATTTT
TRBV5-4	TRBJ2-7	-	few	CASSLGDSAYEQYF	TGTGCCAGCAGCTTGGGGGACTCGGCCTACGAGCAGTACTTC
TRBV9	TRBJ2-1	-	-	CASSAWGNEQFF	TGTGCCAGCAGCGCGTGGGGGAATGAGCAGTTCTTC
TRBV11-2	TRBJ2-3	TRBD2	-	CASSGGRTSGTSSTDTQYF	TGTGCCAGCAGCGGGGGACGGACTAGCGGGACTTCTAGCACAGATACGCAGTATTTT
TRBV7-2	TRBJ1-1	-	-	CASSAGYTEAFF	TGTGCCAGCAGCGCAGGGTACACTGAAGCTTTCTTT
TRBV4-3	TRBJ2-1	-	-	CASSQSWAGIDNEQFF	TGCGCCAGCAGCCAATCTTGGGCTGGAATAGACAATGAGCAGTTCTTC
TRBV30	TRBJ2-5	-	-	CAWSSPGGTETQYF	TGTGCCTGGAGTTCGCCTGGGGGTACAGAGACCCAGTACTTC
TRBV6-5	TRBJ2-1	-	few	CASSSPGDPYNEQFF	TGTGCCAGCAGTTCTCCGGGGGACCCTTACAATGAGCAGTTCTTC
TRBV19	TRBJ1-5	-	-	CASTHVQGHSNQPQHF	TGTGCCAGTACTCATGTACAGGGACATAGCAATCAGCCCCAGCATTTT
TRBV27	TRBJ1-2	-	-	CASSLWANYGYTF	TGTGCCAGCAGTTTATGGGCTAACTATGGCTACACCTTC
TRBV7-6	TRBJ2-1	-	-	CASSPPGYNEQFF	TGTGCCAGCAGTCCTCCAGGGTACAATGAGCAGTTCTTC
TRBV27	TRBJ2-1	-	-	CASSLLRLNDYNEQFF	TGTGCCAGCAGTTTACTCAGGCTCAACGACTACAATGAGCAGTTCTTC
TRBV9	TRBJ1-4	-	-	CASSVDGNEKLFF	TGTGCCAGCAGCGTAGACGGCAATGAAAAACTGTTTTTT
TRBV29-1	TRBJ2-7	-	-	CSVGGDPNSYEQYF	TGCAGCGTCGGTGGAGACCCTAACTCCTACGAGCAGTACTTC